This TCR beta chain was observed in a study of shared clonotypes between healthy human individuals. V lost 5 bases and J lost 6, with 22 bases in between. CDR1 and CDR2 from the germline V gene are SGHDN and FVKESK. The CDR3 length is 16 residues. Authors' data handling: Junction-only immunoSEQ data arrived without quality scores, meaning filtering differed. The assay was immunoSEQ multiplex PCR, and TCRdb's table has in-frame clones only and misses some. That table furnishes V, J and clone size, whereas the DNA furnished D and trimming. The sample carries around 100,000 clones, about 67% recorded once. Those who donated were healthy HIV-negative adults, with no recent acute infections or vaccinations reported.

Sequenced material: memory CD8+ T cells sorted from blood. Subset given: CD45RO+ cells pooled with CCR7-negative TemRA cells. The chain links TRBV14 to TRBJ1-1, with D tentatively TRBD1 (5 bases). The clonotype was recovered from a woman aged 25 to 39 in good health. CDR3 sequence reads: CASSFVLGEGISEAFF. The CDR3 DNA is TGTGCCAGCAGCTTCGTCCTGGGGGAGGGCATCTCTGAAGCTTTCTTT. Together with reference TRBV14 and TRBJ1-1, the CDR3 gives the full variable domain: EAGVTQFPSHSVIEKGQTVTLRCDPISGHDNLYWYRRVMGKEIKFLLHFVKESKQDESGMPNNRFLAERTGGTYSTLKVQPAELEDSGVYFCASSFVLGEGISEAFFGQGTRLTVV.